The clone carrying this T cell receptor (beta chain) was observed a handful of times. One entry per CDR3 protein results from TCRdb running MiXCR on the RT-PCR reads. The table has 650,000 to 800,000 distinct CDR3 sequences, 11% to 15% seen once; the top ten hold roughly 4%. Trimming removed 7 bases from V and 5 bases from J; junction bases left unmatched: 8. Germline values: CDR1 MNHEY, CDR2 SVGEGT. CDR3 length: 14 amino acids. Sequenced material: memory CD4+ T cells from blood. This clonotype originated in a female donor in good health, serving as a healthy control. The V gene is TRBV6-2 or TRBV6-3, the J gene TRBJ1-5, with 7 bases fitting TRBD1. This chain's CDR3 is CASTSDRTDQPQHF. The CDR3 region has the DNA TGTGCCAGCACCTCGGACAGGACAGATCAGCCCCAGCATTTT.